This is a list of T cell receptor beta chains from one sample in a study of early T cells in non-severe SARS-CoV-2 infection. From the 5' RACE reads, TCRdb called clonotypes with MiXCR, one entry per CDR3 protein. This sample has about 64,000 distinct CDR3 sequences, with roughly 18% found just once. The source was whole blood, collected at baseline. These receptors were collected from an adult who was a healthcare worker with PCR-confirmed SARS-CoV-2 infection or an uninfected control (not recorded which). Each CDR3 is given with its conserved first and last residue. The D gene is left open where the match is weak. The size field is filled for only some rows; it gives once, few, many or a size class.

clone size	V gene	D gene	J gene	CDR3 protein	CDR3 DNA
once	TRBV9	NA	TRBJ1-3	CASSVGGGSGNTIYF	TGTGCCAGCAGCGTAGGTGGGGGCTCTGGAAACACCATATATTTT
few	TRBV27	NA	TRBJ1-1	CASSPSGETEAFF	TGTGCCAGCAGTCCCTCAGGGGAGACTGAAGCTTTCTTT
NA	TRBV6-6	NA	TRBJ2-5	CASSYVYQETQYF	TGTGCCAGCAGTTACGTATACCAAGAGACCCAGTACTTC
many	TRBV6-5	TRBD1	TRBJ1-4	CASRRSGTVNEKLFF	TGTGCCAGCAGGCGCTCCGGGACAGTCAATGAAAAACTGTTTTTT
few	TRBV6-6	NA	TRBJ1-1	CASIHGNTEAFF	TGTGCCAGCATTCACGGGAACACTGAAGCTTTCTTT
few	TRBV12-3/TRBV12-4	TRBD1	TRBJ2-7	CASSSGRQGEQYF	TGTGCCAGCAGTTCGGGGCGACAGGGCGAGCAGTACTTC
NA	TRBV9	NA	TRBJ2-5	CASSVDSEETQYF	TGTGCCAGCAGCGTAGATTCTGAGGAGACCCAGTACTTC
few	TRBV12-5	NA	TRBJ1-5	CASGLVQPQHF	TGTGCTAGTGGTTTGGTACAGCCCCAGCATTTT
many	TRBV4-2	NA	TRBJ2-4	CASSGTGSKNIQYF	TGTGCCAGCAGCGGGACTGGGTCCAAAAACATTCAGTACTTC
few	TRBV5-4	NA	TRBJ2-7	CASSLETEGLEQYF	TGTGCCAGCAGCTTGGAGACGGAGGGTCTGGAGCAGTACTTC
few	TRBV2	NA	TRBJ2-7	CASSDPSGYSYEQYF	TGTGCCAGCAGTGATCCCAGCGGGTACTCCTACGAGCAGTACTTC
few	TRBV27	NA	TRBJ1-4	CASSPGAANEKLFF	TGTGCCAGCAGCCCGGGGGCGGCTAATGAAAAACTGTTTTTT
once	TRBV11-2	NA	TRBJ2-5	CASSYSDYGKGTQYF	TGTGCCAGCAGCTACTCGGACTATGGGAAGGGGACCCAGTACTTC
NA	TRBV12-3/TRBV12-4	NA	TRBJ2-6	CASSYGKSGANVLTF	TGTGCCAGCAGTTATGGGAAGTCTGGGGCCAACGTCCTGACTTTC
NA	TRBV3-1	TRBD2	TRBJ2-1	CASSRTSGNNEQFF	TGTGCCAGCAGCCGGACTAGCGGGAACAATGAGCAGTTCTTC
few	TRBV6-2/TRBV6-3	NA	TRBJ1-1	CASSAHGPVNTEAFF	TGTGCCAGCAGTGCCCACGGTCCGGTGAACACTGAAGCTTTCTTT
many	TRBV19	NA	TRBJ2-1	CASSMLGSYNEQFF	TGTGCCAGTAGTATGTTGGGCTCCTACAATGAGCAGTTCTTC
NA	TRBV7-9	NA	TRBJ2-7	CASSLRDTVTYEQYF	TGTGCCAGCAGCTTAAGAGATACAGTTACCTACGAGCAGTACTTC
few	TRBV7-8	TRBD1	TRBJ2-1	CASSPQGASTYNEQFF	TGTGCCAGCAGCCCACAGGGGGCCTCTACCTACAATGAGCAGTTCTTC
few	TRBV7-9	NA	TRBJ2-7	CASSFGPTNEQYF	TGTGCCAGCAGCTTTGGGCCGACCAACGAGCAGTACTTC
few	TRBV7-9	NA	TRBJ2-7	CASSLRGGTQAERKQYF	TGTGCCAGCAGCTTGCGTGGAGGAACGCAGGCAGAGAGAAAGCAGTACTTC
NA	TRBV20-1	NA	TRBJ1-3	CSARGRETSSGNTIYF	TGCAGTGCTAGAGGGAGAGAGACCAGTTCTGGAAACACCATATATTTT
few	TRBV28	TRBD1	TRBJ1-4	CASSFTGGREKLFF	TGTGCCAGCAGTTTTACAGGGGGCCGGGAAAAACTGTTTTTT
few	TRBV10-2	NA	TRBJ1-3	CASRGDSYSGNTIYF	TGCGCCAGCAGGGGTGACAGCTACTCTGGAAACACCATATATTTT
few	TRBV7-2	NA	TRBJ2-1	CASSTRRSDNEQFF	TGTGCCAGCAGTACACGGCGAAGCGACAATGAGCAGTTCTTC